This T cell receptor (beta chain) appears in the sequencing data of a study of T cell responses to AZD1222 COVID-19 vaccine. The CDR3 runs to 14 residues. Trimming shortened V by 2 bases and J by 2 bases, and 11 bases separated the two germline ends. Germline V gene data show CDR1 as SGDLS and CDR2 as YYNGEE. Here immunoSEQ multiplex PCR was the method, and the copy in TCRdb shows in-frame clones only, minus some. The table lists roughly 150,000 clones, about nine tenths of them singletons. Specimen: peripheral blood, collected 28 days after the second AZD1222 dose. The chain uses TRBV9 and TRBJ2-7; D ambiguous. The sequence was obtained from an adult who received the AZD1222 COVID-19 vaccine. The CDR3 DNA reads as TGTGCCAGCAGCGTCGGTAATCAACCCTACGAGCAGTACTTC. Residues: CASSVGNQPYEQYF.